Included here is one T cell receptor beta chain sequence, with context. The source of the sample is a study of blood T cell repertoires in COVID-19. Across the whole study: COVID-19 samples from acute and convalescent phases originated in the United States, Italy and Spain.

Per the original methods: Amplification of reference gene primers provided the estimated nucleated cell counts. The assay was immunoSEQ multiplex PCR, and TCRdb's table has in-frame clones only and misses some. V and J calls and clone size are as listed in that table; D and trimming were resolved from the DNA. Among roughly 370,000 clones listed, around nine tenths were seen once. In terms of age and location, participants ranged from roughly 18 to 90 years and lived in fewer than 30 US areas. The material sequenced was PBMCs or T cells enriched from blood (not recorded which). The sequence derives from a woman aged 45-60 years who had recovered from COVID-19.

The CDR3 DNA reads TGTGCCGGGACCCCGCGGGACAGGGGAATAACAGGAAACACCATATATTTT. This translates into CAGTPRDRGITGNTIYF. The V and J genes are TRBV30 and TRBJ1-3, with 10 bases fitting TRBD1. CDR1 GTSNPN and CDR2 SVGIG come from the germline V gene (reference sequence). The CDR3 covers 17 residues. J lost 4 bases, V lost 8 bases, and 17 bases had no gene match. Drawing the rest from reference TRBV30 and TRBJ1-3, the complete variable domain is SQTIHQWPATLVQPVGSPLSLECTVEGTSNPNLYWYRQAAGRGLQLLFYSVGIGQISSEVPQNLSASRPQDRQFILSSKKLLLSDSGFYLCAGTPRDRGITGNTIYFGEGSWLTVV.